This TCR beta chain was observed in a study of T-cell memory formation after mild COVID-19. TCRdb passed the 5' RACE reads through MiXCR, listing each CDR3 protein once. The sample shows about 540,000 distinct CDR3 sequences, roughly 22% of them seen only once. The CDR3 is made up of 15 amino acids. V lost 4 bases, J lost 5 bases, and 15 bases lay in between. Germline CDR1 is SEHNR and CDR2 is FQNEAQ (reference sequence). This clonotype was recorded many times. The sample consisted of PBMCs or a T cell subset sorted from them (not recorded which). The sequence derives from an adult woman who had mild COVID-19 (a few samples of this study predate the infection). Cell type and time point are not known. The chain has TRBV7-9 and TRBJ1-3, with D tentatively TRBD1 (5 bases). The chain's CDR3 is CASSSNRDPRNTIYF. CDR3 DNA sequence: TGTGCCAGCAGCTCGAACCGGGACCCTAGAAACACCATATATTTT.